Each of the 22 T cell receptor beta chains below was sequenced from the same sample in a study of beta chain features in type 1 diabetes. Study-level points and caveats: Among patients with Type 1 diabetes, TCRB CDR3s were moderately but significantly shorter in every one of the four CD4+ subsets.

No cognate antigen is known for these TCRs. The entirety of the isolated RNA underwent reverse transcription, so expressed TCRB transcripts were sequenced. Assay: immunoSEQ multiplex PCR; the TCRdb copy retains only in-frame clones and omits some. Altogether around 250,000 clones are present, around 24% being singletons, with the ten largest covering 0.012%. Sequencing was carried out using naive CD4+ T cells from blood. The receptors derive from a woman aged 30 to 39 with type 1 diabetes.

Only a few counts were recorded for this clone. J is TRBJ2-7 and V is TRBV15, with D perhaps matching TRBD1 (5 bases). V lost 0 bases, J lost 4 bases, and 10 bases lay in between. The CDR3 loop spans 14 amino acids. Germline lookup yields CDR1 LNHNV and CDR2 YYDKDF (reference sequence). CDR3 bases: TGTGCCACCAGCAGAGAGTCCCCAGGGTACGAGCAGTACTTC. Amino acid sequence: CATSRESPGYEQYF.

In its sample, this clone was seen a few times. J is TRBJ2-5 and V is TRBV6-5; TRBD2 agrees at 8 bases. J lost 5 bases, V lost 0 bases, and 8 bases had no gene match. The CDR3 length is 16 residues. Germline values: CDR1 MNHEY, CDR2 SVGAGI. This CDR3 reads CASSYSTGRAIETQYF. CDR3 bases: TGTGCCAGCAGTTACTCAACCGGGAGGGCCATTGAGACCCAGTACTTC.

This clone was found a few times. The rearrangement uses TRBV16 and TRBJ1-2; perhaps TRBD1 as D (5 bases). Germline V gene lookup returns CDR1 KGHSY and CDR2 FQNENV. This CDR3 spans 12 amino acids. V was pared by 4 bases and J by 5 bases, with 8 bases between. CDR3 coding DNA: TGTGCCAGCAGCCTAGACAGTTATGGCTACACCTTC. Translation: CASSLDSYGYTF. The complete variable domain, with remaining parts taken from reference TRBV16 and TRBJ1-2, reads GEEVAQTPKHLVRGEGQKAKLYCAPIKGHSYVFWYQQVLKNEFKFLISFQNENVFDETGMPKERFSAKCLPNSPCSLEIQATKLEDSAVYFCASSLDSYGYTFGSGTRLTVV.

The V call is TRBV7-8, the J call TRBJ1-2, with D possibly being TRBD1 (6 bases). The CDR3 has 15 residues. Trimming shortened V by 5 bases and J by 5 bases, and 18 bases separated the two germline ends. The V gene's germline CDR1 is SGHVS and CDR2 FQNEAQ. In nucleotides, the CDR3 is TGTGCCAGCAGCCGATCCCACAGGGAATCGTATGGCTACACCTTC. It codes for CASSRSHRESYGYTF. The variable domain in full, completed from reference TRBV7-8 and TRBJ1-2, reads GAGVSQSPRYKVAKRGQDVALRCDPISGHVSLFWYQQALGQGPEFLTYFQNEAQLDKSGLPSDRFFAERPEGSVSTLKIQRTQQEDSAVYLCASSRSHRESYGYTFGSGTRLTVV.

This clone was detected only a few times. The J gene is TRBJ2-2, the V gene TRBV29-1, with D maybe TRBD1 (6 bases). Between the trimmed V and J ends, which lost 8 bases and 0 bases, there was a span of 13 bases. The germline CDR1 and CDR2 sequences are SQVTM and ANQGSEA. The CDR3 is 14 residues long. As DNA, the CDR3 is TGCAGCACCTCGGACAGAGCGAACACCGGGGAGCTGTTTTTT. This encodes CSTSDRANTGELFF.

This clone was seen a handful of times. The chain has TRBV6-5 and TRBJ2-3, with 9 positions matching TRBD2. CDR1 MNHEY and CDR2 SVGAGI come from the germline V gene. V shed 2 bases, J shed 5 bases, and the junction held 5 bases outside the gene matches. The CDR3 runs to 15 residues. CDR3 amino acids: CASSYIGAGGDTQYF. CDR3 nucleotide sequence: TGTGCCAGCAGTTACATTGGAGCGGGGGGAGATACGCAGTATTTT.

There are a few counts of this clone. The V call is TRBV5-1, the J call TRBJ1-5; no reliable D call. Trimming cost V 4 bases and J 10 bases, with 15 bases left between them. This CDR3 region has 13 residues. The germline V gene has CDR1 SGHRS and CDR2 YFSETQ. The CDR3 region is CASSPDYSGPQHF. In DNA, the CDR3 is TGCGCCAGCAGCCCCGACTACTCCGGCCCCCAGCATTTT.

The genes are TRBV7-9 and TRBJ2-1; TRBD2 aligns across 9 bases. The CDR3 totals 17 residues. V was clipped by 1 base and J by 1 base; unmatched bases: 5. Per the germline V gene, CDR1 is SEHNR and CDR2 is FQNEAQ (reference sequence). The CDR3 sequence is CASSLGRLAGSYNEQFF. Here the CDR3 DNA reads TGTGCCAGCAGCTTAGGACGGCTAGCGGGGTCCTACAATGAGCAGTTCTTC.

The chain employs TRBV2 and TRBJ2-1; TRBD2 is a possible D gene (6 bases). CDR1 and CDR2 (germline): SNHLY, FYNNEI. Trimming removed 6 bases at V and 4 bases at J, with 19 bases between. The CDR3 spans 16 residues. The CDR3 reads CASSSKRVSGYNEQFF. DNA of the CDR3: TGTGCCAGCAGCTCCAAAAGAGTAAGCGGGTACAATGAGCAGTTCTTC.

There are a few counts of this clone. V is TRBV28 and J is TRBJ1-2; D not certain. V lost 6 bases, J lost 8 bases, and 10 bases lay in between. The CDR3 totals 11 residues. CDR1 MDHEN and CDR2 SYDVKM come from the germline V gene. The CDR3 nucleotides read TGTGCCAGCAGGATGGCCACGGGCTACACCTTC. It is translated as CASRMATGYTF.

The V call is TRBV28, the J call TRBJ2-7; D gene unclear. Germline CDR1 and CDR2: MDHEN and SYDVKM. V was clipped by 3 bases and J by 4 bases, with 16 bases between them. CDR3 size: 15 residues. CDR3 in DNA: TGTGCCAGCAGTTTGGGTAGCCTGAAATTTTACGAGCAGTACTTC. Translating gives CASSLGSLKFYEQYF.

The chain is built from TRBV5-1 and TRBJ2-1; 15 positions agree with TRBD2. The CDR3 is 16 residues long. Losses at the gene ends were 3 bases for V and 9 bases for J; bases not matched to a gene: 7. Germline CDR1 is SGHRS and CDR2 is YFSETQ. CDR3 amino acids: CASSWGLAGGISEQFF. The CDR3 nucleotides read TGCGCCAGCAGCTGGGGACTAGCGGGAGGAATATCTGAGCAGTTCTTC.

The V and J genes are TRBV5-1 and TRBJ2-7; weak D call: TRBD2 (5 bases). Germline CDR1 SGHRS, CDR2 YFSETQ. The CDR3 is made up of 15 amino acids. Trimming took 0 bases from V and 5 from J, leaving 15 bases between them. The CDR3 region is CASSLDGVDPNEQYF. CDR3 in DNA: TGCGCCAGCAGCTTGGACGGGGTAGATCCCAACGAGCAGTACTTC.

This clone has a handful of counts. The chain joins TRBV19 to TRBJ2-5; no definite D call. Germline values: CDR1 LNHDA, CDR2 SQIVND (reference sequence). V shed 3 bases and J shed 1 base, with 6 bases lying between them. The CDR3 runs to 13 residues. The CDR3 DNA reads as TGTGCCAGTAGTATGACGGGCCAAGAGACCCAGTACTTC. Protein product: CASSMTGQETQYF.

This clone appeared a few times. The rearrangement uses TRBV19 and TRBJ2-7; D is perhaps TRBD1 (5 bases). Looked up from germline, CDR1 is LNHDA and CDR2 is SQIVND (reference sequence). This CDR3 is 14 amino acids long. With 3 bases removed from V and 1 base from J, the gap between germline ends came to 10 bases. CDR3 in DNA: TGTGCCAGTAGTATGACAGTTAAGTCCTACGAGCAGTACTTC. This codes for CASSMTVKSYEQYF. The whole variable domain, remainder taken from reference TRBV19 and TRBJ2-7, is DGGITQSPKYLFRKEGQNVTLSCEQNLNHDAMYWYRQDPGQGLRLIYYSQIVNDFQKGDIAEGYSVSREKKESFPLTVTSAQKNPTAFYLCASSMTVKSYEQYFGPGTRLTVT.

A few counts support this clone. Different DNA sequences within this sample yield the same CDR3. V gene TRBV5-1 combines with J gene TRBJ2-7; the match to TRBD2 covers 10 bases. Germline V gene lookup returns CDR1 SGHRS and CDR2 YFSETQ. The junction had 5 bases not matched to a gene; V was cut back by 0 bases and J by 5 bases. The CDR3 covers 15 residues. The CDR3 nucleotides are TGCGCCAGCAGCTTGGTCCTAGCGGGAGTCGACGAGCAGTACTTC. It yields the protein CASSLVLAGVDEQYF.

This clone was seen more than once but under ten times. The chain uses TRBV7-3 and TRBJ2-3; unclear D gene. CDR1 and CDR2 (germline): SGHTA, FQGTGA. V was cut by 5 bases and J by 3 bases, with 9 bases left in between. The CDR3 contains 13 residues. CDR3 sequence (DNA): TGTGCCAGCAGCCGGAGCTTAACAGATACGCAGTATTTT. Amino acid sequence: CASSRSLTDTQYF.

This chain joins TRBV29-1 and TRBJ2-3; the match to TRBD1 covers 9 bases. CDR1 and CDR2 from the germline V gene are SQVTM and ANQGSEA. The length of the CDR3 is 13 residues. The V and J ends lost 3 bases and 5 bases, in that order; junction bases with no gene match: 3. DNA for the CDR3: TGCAGCGTTGAGAAGACAGGGGGAGATACGCAGTATTTT. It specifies CSVEKTGGDTQYF.

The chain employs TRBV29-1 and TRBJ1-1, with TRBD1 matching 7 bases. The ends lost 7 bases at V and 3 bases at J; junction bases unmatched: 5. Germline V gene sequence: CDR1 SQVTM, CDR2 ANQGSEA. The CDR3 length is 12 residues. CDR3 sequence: CSGRTGDTEAFF. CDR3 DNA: TGCAGCGGCAGAACAGGGGACACTGAAGCTTTCTTT.

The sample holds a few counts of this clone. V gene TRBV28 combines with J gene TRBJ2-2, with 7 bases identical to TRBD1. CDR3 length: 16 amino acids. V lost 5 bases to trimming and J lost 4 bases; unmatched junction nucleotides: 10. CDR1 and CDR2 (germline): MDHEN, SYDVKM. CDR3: CASSLGLSGGTGELFF. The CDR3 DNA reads TGTGCCAGCAGTCTAGGGCTTTCAGGGGGCACCGGGGAGCTGTTTTTT.

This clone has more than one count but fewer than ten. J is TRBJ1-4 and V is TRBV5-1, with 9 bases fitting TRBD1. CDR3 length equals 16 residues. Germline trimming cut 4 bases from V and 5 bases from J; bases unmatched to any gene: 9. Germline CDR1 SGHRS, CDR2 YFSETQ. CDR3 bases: TGCGCCAGCAGCATTGGGGACAGGGCCTACAATGAAAAACTGTTTTTT. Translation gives CASSIGDRAYNEKLFF.

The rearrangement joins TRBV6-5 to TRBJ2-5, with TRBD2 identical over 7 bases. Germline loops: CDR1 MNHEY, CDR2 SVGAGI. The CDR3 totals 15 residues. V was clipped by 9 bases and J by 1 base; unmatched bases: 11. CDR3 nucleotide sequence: TGTGCCAGTCAGTACCCGGGAGGTACCCAAGAGACCCAGTACTTC. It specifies CASQYPGGTQETQYF.